The 28 T cell receptor beta chains reported below all come from one sample, sequenced in a study of T cells in Graves' hyperthyroidism and ophthalmopathy. RNA transcripts yielded amplified TCR beta CDR3 regions. A first-round RT-PCR of the TCR CDR3 used the HTBI primer set. TCRdb passed the multiplex PCR reads through MiXCR, listing each CDR3 protein once. The sample includes approximately 400,000 distinct CDR3 sequences, about an eighth of them seen just once. The sequencing sample was made of blood. The source of these receptors is a man aged 50-60 years with Graves' ophthalmopathy.

This clonotype was counted at least ten times. The CDR3 coding sequence is TGTGCCAGCAGCCGTGGACAGGGGGGGGCACAAGAGACCCAGTACTTC. This gives the protein CASSRGQGGAQETQYF. This sequence joins TRBV12-3 or TRBV12-4 and TRBJ2-5; 10 bases match TRBD1. CDR3 length: 16 amino acids. Trimming took 6 bases from V and 2 from J; bases not matched to a gene: 9.

This clonotype was detected only a few times. The chain couples TRBV29-1 to TRBJ1-2; tentatively, D is TRBD1 (5 bases). The CDR3 contains 14 residues. V was trimmed by 0 bases and J by 4 bases, leaving 12 bases between them. Per the germline V gene, CDR1 is SQVTM and CDR2 is ANQGSEA. The CDR3 is CSVEDRVLGYGYTF. For the CDR3, the DNA is TGCAGCGTTGAAGACAGGGTCCTCGGCTATGGCTACACCTTC.

Ten or more counts support this clonotype. This sequence joins TRBV11-2 and TRBJ2-2; no firm D call. The CDR3 has 15 amino acids. The V end was cut by 6 bases, the J end by 1 base, with 12 bases between. Germline values: CDR1 SGHAT, CDR2 FQNNGV. In nucleotides, the CDR3 is TGTGCCAGCAGAACCTTGACCATGAACACCGGGGAGCTGTTTTTT. This gives the protein CASRTLTMNTGELFF.

This clonotype was seen ten or more times. V is TRBV3-1 and J is TRBJ1-2, with TRBD1 matching 7 bases. Germline V CDR1 and CDR2: LGHDT, YNNKEL (reference sequence). V gave up 5 bases and J gave up 4 bases; unmatched junction bases: 4. The CDR3 runs to 13 residues. In DNA, the CDR3 is TGTGCCAGCAGCATAGGGACAGCCTATGGCTACACCTTC. The encoded protein is CASSIGTAYGYTF.

The chain combines TRBV7-2 with TRBJ2-1, with 14 bases lining up with TRBD2. CDR3 length: 19 amino acids. Germline V gene data show CDR1 as SGHTA and CDR2 as FQGNSA. The J segment lost 5 bases and the V segment lost 5 bases, leaving 14 bases of the junction unmatched. The CDR3 DNA is TGTGCCAGCAGCCCGGGAGGACTAGCGGGAGGAAGTTACAACAATGAGCAGTTCTTC. Amino acids: CASSPGGLAGGSYNNEQFF.

This rearrangement joins TRBV6-6 to TRBJ2-1, with TRBD2 matching over 11 bases. CDR1 and CDR2 from the germline V gene are MNHNY and SVGAGI (reference sequence). There are 18 residues in the CDR3. Germline trimming cut 2 bases from V and 3 bases from J; bases unmatched to any gene: 9. Written as DNA, the CDR3 is TGTGCCAGCAGTTACGACACTAGCGGGAGATTTGGCTACAATGAGCAGTTCTTC. Its protein product is CASSYDTSGRFGYNEQFF.

The chain joins TRBV19 to TRBJ2-5, with D perhaps assigned TRBD1 or TRBD2 (5 bases each). V lost 3 bases and J lost 4, with 12 bases in between. This CDR3 region has 14 residues. Germline V gene lookup returns CDR1 LNHDA and CDR2 SQIVND (reference sequence). DNA for the CDR3: TGTGCCAGTAGTATCGACAGACTACCAGAGACCCAGTACTTC. It specifies CASSIDRLPETQYF.

This clonotype was recorded at least ten times. The rearrangement joins TRBV7-9 to TRBJ2-2, with 9 positions matching TRBD1. The CDR3 spans 14 residues. Per the germline V gene, CDR1 is SEHNR and CDR2 is FQNEAQ (reference sequence). The ends lost 4 bases at V and 5 bases at J; junction bases unmatched: 2. Written as DNA, the CDR3 is TGTGCCAGCAGCTGGGACAGGGAAACCGGGGAGCTGTTTTTT. It yields the protein CASSWDRETGELFF.

This clonotype was counted between two and nine times. The rearrangement joins TRBV7-3 to TRBJ2-1, with TRBD2 identical over 9 bases. V shed 5 bases, J shed 10 bases, and the junction held 9 bases outside the gene matches. The CDR3 is made up of 14 amino acids. Germline V gene data show CDR1 as SGHTA and CDR2 as FQGTGA. CDR3 nucleotides: TGTGCCAGCAGCCGGCTAGCGGGAAGGCAAGAGCAGTTCTTC. This sequence encodes CASSRLAGRQEQFF.

This rearrangement joins TRBV2 to TRBJ1-2, with D perhaps matching TRBD1 (5 bases). CDR3 length: 13 amino acids. With 6 bases removed from V and 10 bases from J, the gap between germline ends came to 18 bases. Germline values: CDR1 SNHLY, CDR2 FYNNEI. The CDR3 coding sequence is TGTGCCAGCAGGGGCCGGGACGTCCTTGTCTACACCTTC. Translating it yields CASRGRDVLVYTF. The whole variable domain, filled in from reference TRBV2 and TRBJ1-2, reads EPEVTQTPSHQVTQMGQEVILRCVPISNHLYFYWYRQILGQKVEFLVSFYNNEISEKSEIFDDQFSVERPDGSNFTLKIRSTKLEDSAMYFCASRGRDVLVYTFGSGTRLTVV.

The table lists this clonotype with many counts. The gene calls are TRBV28 and TRBJ1-5, with 12 bases identical to TRBD1. Germline-derived CDR1 and CDR2 are MDHEN and SYDVKM. Trimming removed 7 bases from V and 6 bases from J; junction bases left unmatched: 10. The CDR3 has 16 residues. The DNA of the CDR3 is TGTGCCAGCAATTGGGGACAGGGGGCGCTGAGTCAGCCCCAGCATTTT. This codes for CASNWGQGALSQPQHF.

As for this clonotype: Being one base from a much bigger clone, this may be a read error. Since the CDR3 does not end with the conserved phenylalanine or tryptophan, this likely comes from a read error. V usage is TRBV5-1 and J usage is TRBJ1-5; D gene uncertain. V shed 4 bases and J shed 3 bases, with 8 bases lying between them. Per the germline V gene, CDR1 is SGHRS and CDR2 is YFSETQ. This CDR3 has 13 residues. The CDR3 DNA is TGCGCCAGCAGCAGGATCCCCAATCAGCCCCAGCATCTT. It is translated as CASSRIPNQPQHL.

In the case of this clonotype: One junction end disagrees with the germline gene, perhaps due to a read error. The chain carries TRBV7-2 and TRBJ2-1; D possibly corresponds to TRBD2 (5 bases). CDR1 and CDR2 from the germline V gene are SGHTA and FQGNSA. The CDR3 loop spans 14 amino acids. The CDR3 coding sequence is TGTGCCAGCGGCTTAGCGCTGGGAGAAAATGAGCAGTTCTTC. As protein: CASGLALGENEQFF.

At least ten counts were recorded for this clonotype. The chain combines TRBV18 with TRBJ1-2; no definite D call. Germline V lookup: CDR1 KGHSH, CDR2 LQKENI. The CDR3 has 16 residues. Trimming took off 0 bases at V and 8 bases at J, with 19 bases between the two ends. Here the CDR3 reads CASSPPRSLGDGGYTF. CDR3 in DNA: TGTGCCAGCTCACCACCCAGGAGTCTCGGGGATGGGGGCTACACCTTC.

There are a few counts of this clonotype. The chain recombines TRBV9 with TRBJ2-3, with 10 bases identical to TRBD2. The CDR3 covers 15 residues. Trimming cost V 3 bases and J 0 bases; bases outside gene matches: 1. Germline V gives CDR1 SGDLS, CDR2 YYNGEE. CDR3 sequence: CASSEREGSTDTQYF. CDR3 DNA sequence: TGTGCCAGCAGCGAGCGGGAGGGGAGCACAGATACGCAGTATTTT.

This clonotype was counted ten times or more. The gene calls are TRBV29-1 and TRBJ1-2; TRBD1 might be the D (5 bases). In germline, CDR1 is SQVTM, CDR2 ANQGSEA. The CDR3 totals 14 residues. Trimming removed 5 bases from V and 5 bases from J, with 18 bases in between. CDR3 protein: CSVLRDPNQYGYTF. The CDR3 coding sequence is TGCAGCGTTCTCCGGGACCCAAACCAATATGGCTACACCTTC.

This chain joins TRBV7-2 and TRBJ1-1; unclear D gene. This CDR3 has 13 amino acids. CDR1 is SGHTA, CDR2 FQGNSA, per germline. With 1 base removed from V and 7 bases from J, the gap between germline ends came to 10 bases. The CDR3 DNA follows: TGTGCCAGCAGCTTAGAGGGAGGCGGTGAAGCTTTCTTT. Encoded protein: CASSLEGGGEAFF. The full variable domain, rest sourced from reference TRBV7-2 and TRBJ1-1, is GAGVSQSPSNKVTEKGKDVELRCDPISGHTALYWYRQSLGQGLEFLIYFQGNSAPDKSGLPSDRFSAERTGGSVSTLTIQRTQQEDSAVYLCASSLEGGGEAFFGQGTRLTVV.

The sample holds one count of this clonotype. This may be a read error, as it is one base from a much larger clone. V is TRBV10-3 and J is TRBJ2-5; maybe TRBD1 (6 bases). Germline V gene data show CDR1 as ENHRY and CDR2 as SYGVKD. The length of the CDR3 is 13 residues. CDR3 DNA sequence: TGTGCCATCTGTGATGGACAGAAAGAGACCCAGTACTTC. Translation gives CAICDGQKETQYF.

The chain is built from TRBV5-1 and TRBJ2-7, with a tentative D call TRBD1 (6 bases). The CDR3 is 13 residues long. The germline CDR1 and CDR2 sequences are SGHRS and YFSETQ. V lost 7 bases to trimming and J lost 0 bases, with 11 bases between them. The CDR3 loop reads CASPRQVSYEQYF. CDR3 DNA sequence: TGCGCCAGCCCCCGACAGGTCTCCTACGAGCAGTACTTC.

This chain links TRBV28 with TRBJ1-6; 7 nucleotides match TRBD1. Trimming at V came to 3 bases and at J to 6 bases, leaving 2 bases not matched to a gene. This CDR3 contains 14 residues. CDR1 is MDHEN and CDR2 is SYDVKM in the germline V gene. For the CDR3, the DNA is TGTGCCAGCAGTTTGCCAGGGGGTAATTCACCCCTCCACTTT. Translation: CASSLPGGNSPLHF.

About this clonotype: As the CDR3 is not closed by the conserved phenylalanine or tryptophan, this likely results from a read error. The genes are TRBV5-1 and TRBJ2-2, with 8 bases lining up with TRBD2. The CDR3 has 15 residues. Germline V gene sequence: CDR1 SGHRS, CDR2 YFSETQ. The CDR3 nucleotides read TGTGCCAGCAGCTTTAGCGGGATGAACACCGGGGAGCTGTTTTCT. Translation gives CASSFSGMNTGELFS.

Notes on this clonotype: At one of its ends the junction is not consistent with the germline gene, which may arise from a read error. The CDR3, as DNA: TGTGCCAGCAGTGATTTGGGGTTAGGCACAGATACGCAATATTTT. This sequence encodes CASSDLGLGTDTQYF. J is TRBJ2-3 and V is TRBV2; D uncertain. The CDR3 sequence is 15 residues long. Germline lookup yields CDR1 SNHLY and CDR2 FYNNEI.

Many counts were recorded for this clonotype. V gene TRBV9 combines with J gene TRBJ2-3; 7 bases are a match to TRBD2. This CDR3 has 14 amino acids. Unmatched junction bases numbered 8, after V lost 4 bases and J lost 6 bases. The germline gives CDR1 SGDLS, CDR2 YYNGEE. Here the CDR3 reads CASSPGVAGDTQYF. The CDR3 nucleotides read TGTGCCAGCAGCCCCGGGGTAGCGGGTGATACGCAGTATTTT.

Ten or more counts support this clonotype. The chain has TRBV3-1 and TRBJ2-2; TRBD1 matches 7 bases. In germline, CDR1 is LGHDT, CDR2 YNNKEL (reference sequence). This CDR3 has 16 residues. Trimming removed 1 base from V and 1 base from J; junction bases left unmatched: 3. The CDR3 reads CASSQVNRGNTGELFF. Written as DNA, the CDR3 is TGTGCCAGCAGCCAAGTCAACAGGGGGAACACCGGGGAGCTGTTTTTT.

Comments on this clonotype: A much larger clone lies a single base off, so this may be a read error. V gene TRBV9 combines with J gene TRBJ2-3; the match to TRBD1 covers 9 bases. CDR1 is SGDLS and CDR2 is YYNGEE in the germline V gene. CDR3 length: 16 residues. The CDR3 coding sequence is TGTGCCAGCAGCCGGAATACAGGGGGCGCAGGGGATACGCAGTGTTTT. Translating gives CASSRNTGGAGDTQCF. The full variable domain, in which reference TRBV9 and TRBJ2-3 provide the parts outside the CDR3, is DSGVTQTPKHLITATGQRVTLRCSPRSGDLSVYWYQQSLDQGLQFLIQYYNGEERAKGNILERFSAQQFPDLHSELNLSSLELGDSALYFCASSRNTGGAGDTQCFGPGTRLTVL.

At least ten counts were recorded for this clonotype. The gene calls are TRBV30 and TRBJ1-6; weak D call: TRBD1 (6 bases). The CDR3 is 15 amino acids. Germline V gene data show CDR1 as GTSNPN and CDR2 as SVGIG (reference sequence). Trimming took 3 bases from V and 2 from J, leaving 11 bases between them. The CDR3 protein is CAWRDRDTYNSPLHF. The CDR3 nucleotides are TGTGCCTGGAGGGACCGGGACACCTATAATTCACCCCTCCACTTT.

This clonotype showed up many times. The chain has TRBV11-2 and TRBJ2-7; D is undetermined. Germline CDR1 is SGHAT and CDR2 is FQNNGV. The CDR3 length is 13 residues. Trimming stripped 4 bases from V and 3 bases from J, with 10 bases between. The CDR3 region has the DNA TGTGCCAGCAGCTCCCTCCGGAGCTACGAGCAGTACTTC. Translating it yields CASSSLRSYEQYF. Variable domain in full (rest from reference TRBV11-2 and TRBJ2-7): EAGVAQSPRYKIIEKRQSVAFWCNPISGHATLYWYQQILGQGPKLLIQFQNNGVVDDSQLPKDRFSAERLKGVDSTLKIQPAKLEDSAVYLCASSSLRSYEQYFGPGTRLTVT.

In its sample, this clonotype was seen many times. The J gene is TRBJ2-1, the V gene TRBV29-1; D is unclear. V lost 8 bases, J lost 6 bases, and 11 bases lay in between. Germline assignment: CDR1 SQVTM and CDR2 ANQGSEA. The CDR3 loop spans 11 amino acids. The CDR3 loop is CSHESLNEQFF. The CDR3 nucleotides read TGCAGCCATGAAAGCCTCAATGAGCAGTTCTTC.